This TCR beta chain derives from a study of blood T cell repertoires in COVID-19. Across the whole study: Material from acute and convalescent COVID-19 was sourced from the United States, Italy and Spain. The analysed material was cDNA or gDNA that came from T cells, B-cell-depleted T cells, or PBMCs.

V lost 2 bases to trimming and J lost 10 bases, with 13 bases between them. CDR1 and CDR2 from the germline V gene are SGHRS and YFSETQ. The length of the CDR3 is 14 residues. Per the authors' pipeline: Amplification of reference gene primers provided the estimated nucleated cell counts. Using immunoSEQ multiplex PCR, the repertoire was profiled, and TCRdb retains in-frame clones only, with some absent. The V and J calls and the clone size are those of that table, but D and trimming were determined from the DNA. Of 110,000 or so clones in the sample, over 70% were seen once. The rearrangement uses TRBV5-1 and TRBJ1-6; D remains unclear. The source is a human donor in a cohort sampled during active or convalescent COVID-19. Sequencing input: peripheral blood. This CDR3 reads CASSFGVEGSPLHF. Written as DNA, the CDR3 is TGCGCCAGCAGCTTCGGGGTCGAGGGCTCACCCCTCCACTTT.